This is a list of T cell receptor beta chains from one sample in a study of shared clonotypes between healthy human individuals. The assay was immunoSEQ multiplex PCR, and TCRdb's table has in-frame clones only and misses some. The sample records 2 million to 2.5 million clones, roughly 94% being singletons. The sequencing input was naive CD4+ T cells sorted from blood. The receptors were sampled from a man aged 18 to 29 in good health. Each CDR3 is given with its conserved first and last residue. D genes are given only for firm matches. Some rows have no size entry. The others give once, few or many, or a class for an expanded clone.

-	-	TRBV29-1	12	TRBJ1-1	CSVDRAVTEAFF	TGCAGCGTTGACAGGGCGGTGACTGAAGCTTTCTTT
-	-	TRBV25-1	15	TRBJ2-7	CASSAPQGPPYEQYF	TGTGCCAGCAGTGCCCCGCAGGGTCCTCCCTACGAGCAGTACTTC
-	TRBD1	TRBV5-1	15	TRBJ2-7	CASSLEGTGPNEQYF	TGCGCCAGCAGCTTGGAGGGGACAGGACCCAACGAGCAGTACTTC
-	-	TRBV5-1	14	TRBJ2-3	CASSWTAGADTQYF	TGCGCCAGCAGCTGGACAGCTGGCGCAGATACGCAGTATTTT
-	-	TRBV2	13	TRBJ2-5	CASKKDSQETQYF	TGTGCCAGCAAAAAGGACAGCCAAGAGACCCAGTACTTC
-	-	TRBV6-1	13	TRBJ1-6	CASEAVYNSPLHF	TGTGCCAGCGAGGCAGTTTATAATTCACCCCTCCACTTT
-	-	TRBV5-1	14	TRBJ2-6	CASSSLGGANVLTF	TGCGCCAGCAGCTCCCTCGGTGGGGCCAACGTCCTGACTTTC
-	-	TRBV6-5	13	TRBJ1-6	CASSYLDNSPLHF	TGTGCCAGCAGTTACTTGGATAATTCACCCCTCCACTTT
-	-	TRBV5-6	16	TRBJ1-6	CASSLRRSSYNSPLHF	TGTGCCAGCAGCTTAAGAAGGAGCTCCTATAATTCACCCCTCCACTTT
-	-	TRBV7-8	14	TRBJ1-4	CASSGLGWGEKLFF	TGTGCCAGCAGCGGGCTAGGGTGGGGTGAAAAACTGTTTTTT
-	TRBD1	TRBV6-5	15	TRBJ2-5	CASSRTGKYQETQYF	TGTGCCAGCAGTAGGACAGGGAAGTACCAAGAGACCCAGTACTTC
-	-	TRBV5-4	14	TRBJ2-1	CASSTDLAGNEQFF	TGTGCCAGCAGCACCGACTTAGCTGGCAATGAGCAGTTCTTC
-	TRBD1	TRBV9	15	TRBJ2-1	CASSIRQGAGNEQFF	TGTGCCAGCAGCATAAGACAGGGGGCTGGAAATGAGCAGTTCTTC
-	TRBD2	TRBV29-1	15	TRBJ2-2	CSARLAGRDTGELFF	TGCAGCGCCAGACTAGCGGGAAGGGACACCGGGGAGCTGTTTTTT
-	-	TRBV29-1	14	TRBJ2-3	CSFTTGKITDTQYF	TGCAGCTTTACCACAGGGAAGATAACAGATACGCAGTATTTT
-	TRBD1	TRBV18	16	TRBJ1-3	CASSPGQGASGNTIYF	TGTGCCAGCTCACCGGGACAGGGGGCCTCGGGAAACACCATATATTTT
-	-	TRBV28	15	TRBJ1-4	CASREGGASREKLFF	TGTGCCAGCAGGGAGGGGGGGGCATCCAGGGAAAAACTGTTTTTT
once	-	TRBV5-1	15	TRBJ2-3	CASSLGPPSTDTQYF	TGCGCCAGCAGCTTGGGCCCCCCTAGCACAGATACGCAGTATTTT
once	-	TRBV30	13	TRBJ1-2	CAWTGGVGYGYTF	TGTGCCTGGACGGGGGGAGTGGGCTATGGCTACACCTTC
once	-	TRBV5-1	16	TRBJ1-2	CASSLVGGSVDYGYTF	TGCGCCAGCAGCTTGGTTGGGGGAAGCGTCGACTATGGCTACACCTTC
-	-	TRBV5-1	12	TRBJ2-7	CASSFPPYEQYF	TGCGCCAGCAGCTTCCCCCCCTACGAGCAGTACTTC
-	-	TRBV5-1	18	TRBJ1-6	CASTFTRDPSSYNSPLHF	TGCGCCAGCACCTTTACCCGGGACCCGAGCTCCTATAATTCACCCCTCCACTTT
few	-	TRBV7-2	15	TRBJ2-7	CASSLGALQSYEQYF	TGTGCCAGCAGCTTAGGCGCACTCCAGAGCTACGAGCAGTACTTC
-	-	TRBV11-2	17	TRBJ2-7	CASSLSSRASVSYEQYF	TGTGCCAGCAGCTTATCGTCCAGGGCTAGTGTGTCCTACGAGCAGTACTTC
-	TRBD2	TRBV7-3	15	TRBJ2-3	CASRPTSGGTDTQYF	TGTGCCAGCAGGCCGACTAGCGGGGGCACAGATACGCAGTATTTT
-	TRBD2	TRBV7-2	17	TRBJ2-7	CASSLGTSGRALNEQYF	TGTGCCAGCAGCTTAGGGACTAGCGGGAGGGCCCTGAACGAGCAGTACTTC
-	TRBD2	TRBV7-2	15	TRBJ2-2	CASSTSGVGTGELFF	TGTGCCAGCAGCACCAGCGGGGTGGGGACCGGGGAGCTGTTTTTT
-	-	TRBV29-1	11	TRBJ2-5	CSVGTQETQYF	TGCAGCGTTGGGACCCAAGAGACCCAGTACTTC
-	-	TRBV4-3	15	TRBJ2-7	CASSQVLSGAYEQYF	TGCGCCAGCAGCCAAGTTTTAAGTGGGGCCTACGAGCAGTACTTC
-	TRBD1	TRBV28	15	TRBJ2-7	CASTPGTGAPYEQYF	TGTGCCAGCACTCCCGGGACAGGGGCCCCCTACGAGCAGTACTTC
-	-	TRBV30	14	TRBJ2-2	CAWSRYTNTGELFF	TGTGCCTGGAGTCGGTACACGAACACCGGGGAGCTGTTTTTT
once	TRBD2	TRBV18	18	TRBJ2-4	CASSPRLAGERAKNIQYF	TGTGCCAGCTCACCACGACTAGCGGGAGAACGAGCCAAAAACATTCAGTACTTC
-	-	TRBV18	15	TRBJ1-5	CASSPEAQGIQPQHF	TGTGCCAGCTCACCGGAGGCGCAGGGGATTCAGCCCCAGCATTTT
-	-	TRBV6-1	16	TRBJ2-7	CASSESRRRGPYEQYF	TGTGCCAGCAGTGAATCCCGTCGGCGAGGCCCCTACGAGCAGTACTTC
-	-	TRBV13	14	TRBJ2-2	CASRKDRGTGELFF	TGTGCCAGCAGGAAGGACAGAGGGACCGGGGAGCTGTTTTTT
-	-	TRBV7-2	16	TRBJ2-4	CASSPGVFQAKNIQYF	TGTGCCAGCAGCCCTGGGGTCTTCCAAGCCAAAAACATTCAGTACTTC
-	-	TRBV5-6	15	TRBJ2-1	CASSLVAPSYNEQFF	TGTGCCAGCAGCTTGGTAGCCCCCTCCTACAATGAGCAGTTCTTC
-	TRBD2	TRBV5-1	17	TRBJ2-5	CASSLIRLAGFKETQYF	TGCGCCAGCAGCTTGATTCGTCTAGCGGGATTTAAAGAGACCCAGTACTTC
once	TRBD2	TRBV7-8	16	TRBJ2-3	CARRLAGEASTDTQYF	TGTGCCAGGCGGCTAGCGGGAGAGGCTAGCACAGATACGCAGTATTTT
once	-	TRBV20-1	11	TRBJ1-2	CSAIPLDGYTF	TGCAGTGCTATCCCCCTAGATGGCTACACCTTC
once	-	TRBV10-3	13	TRBJ2-7	CAITTDRTYEQYF	TGTGCCATCACCACTGACAGAACCTACGAGCAGTACTTC
once	TRBD1	TRBV15	15	TRBJ2-7	CATSRDKQGAYEQYF	TGTGCCACCAGCAGAGATAAACAGGGGGCCTACGAGCAGTACTTC
-	-	TRBV18	12	TRBJ1-2	CASTLDGDRYTF	TGTGCCAGCACCCTCGACGGCGACCGCTACACCTTC
-	TRBD1	TRBV5-1	14	TRBJ2-7	CASSLSGQGKGQYF	TGCGCCAGCAGTCTTTCCGGACAGGGGAAGGGGCAGTACTTC
-	-	TRBV6-5	14	TRBJ2-3	CASSYRGGTDTQYF	TGTGCCAGCAGTTACCGGGGCGGCACAGATACGCAGTATTTT
-	-	TRBV4-3	14	TRBJ1-2	CASSQEWNYYGYTF	TGCGCCAGCAGCCAAGAATGGAACTACTATGGCTACACCTTC
-	-	TRBV18	13	TRBJ2-1	CASSPGGTNEQFF	TGTGCCAGCTCACCGGGCGGGACGAATGAGCAGTTCTTC
-	-	TRBV7-9	16	TRBJ2-1	CASSPRQMGTYNEQFF	TGTGCCAGCAGCCCAAGGCAGATGGGTACCTACAATGAGCAGTTCTTC
-	TRBD2	TRBV11-2	15	TRBJ2-2	CASSLRLAGTGELFF	TGTGCCAGCAGCTTACGACTAGCGGGGACCGGGGAGCTGTTTTTT
-	-	TRBV2	14	TRBJ1-5	CASSGTVMNQPQHF	TGTGCCAGCAGTGGGACAGTTATGAATCAGCCCCAGCATTTT
-	-	TRBV29-1	17	TRBJ2-6	CSVSLGGLSAGANVLTF	TGCAGCGTTTCCTTGGGGGGGCTCTCGGCTGGGGCCAACGTCCTGACTTTC
once	-	TRBV4-3	16	TRBJ2-7	CASSQDGAGRSYEQYF	TGCGCCAGCAGCCAAGATGGGGCAGGACGCTCCTACGAGCAGTACTTC
-	-	TRBV6-5	15	TRBJ2-1	CASSSTPTGYNEQFF	TGTGCCAGCAGTTCTACTCCCACCGGGTACAATGAGCAGTTCTTC
-	-	TRBV30	13	TRBJ2-1	CAWSLTRVGEQFF	TGTGCCTGGAGTTTAACTAGGGTGGGTGAGCAGTTCTTC